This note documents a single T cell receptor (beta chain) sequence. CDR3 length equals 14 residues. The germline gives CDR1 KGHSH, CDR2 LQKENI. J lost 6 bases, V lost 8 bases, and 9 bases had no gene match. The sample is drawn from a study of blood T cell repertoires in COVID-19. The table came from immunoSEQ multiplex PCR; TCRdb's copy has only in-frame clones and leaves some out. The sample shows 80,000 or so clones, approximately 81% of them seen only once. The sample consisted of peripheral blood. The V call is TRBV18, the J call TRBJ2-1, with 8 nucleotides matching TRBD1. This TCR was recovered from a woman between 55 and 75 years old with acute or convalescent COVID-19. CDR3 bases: TGTGCCAGCCGGACAGGGAATCCGGGCAATGAGCAGTTCTTC. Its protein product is CASRTGNPGNEQFF. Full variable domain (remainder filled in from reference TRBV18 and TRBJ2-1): NAGVMQNPRHLVRRRGQEARLRCSPMKGHSHVYWYRQLPEEGLKFMVYLQKENIIDESGMPKERFSAEFPKEGPSILRIQQVVRGDSAAYFCASRTGNPGNEQFFGPGTRLTVL.